One and the same sample provided the 29 T cell receptor beta chains below, sequenced in a study of T cells after yellow fever vaccination. TCRdb re-derived calls from the 5' RACE reads in MiXCR, one entry per CDR3 protein. Seen here are 610,000 or so distinct CDR3 sequences, around 12% observed once, and the top ten hold more than 13%. The sample here was PBMCs, taken on the day of the yellow fever booster vaccination. These receptors were collected from a man aged 30-40 years who received the YFV17D yellow fever vaccine.

Regarding this clonotype: Mismatch with germline at one junction end may stem from a read error. The chain joins TRBV24-1 to TRBJ2-1; 10 positions agree with TRBD2. The CDR3 is 17 residues long. Germline V gene data show CDR1 as KGHDR and CDR2 as SFDVKD. The CDR3 sequence is CATSDRASASGSDDQFF. The CDR3 DNA reads as TGTGCCACCAGTGATCGCGCCTCGGCTAGCGGGAGCGATGATCAGTTCTTC.

In its sample, this clonotype was seen a few times. This chain joins TRBV28 and TRBJ2-7; 7 bases line up with TRBD1. J gave up 3 bases and V 8 bases, and 7 bases lay outside the gene matches. The CDR3 is made up of 13 amino acids. The germline V gene has CDR1 MDHEN and CDR2 SYDVKM. The CDR3 sequence is CASCLQGIYEQYF. The CDR3 bases are TGTGCCAGCTGTCTACAGGGGATCTACGAGCAGTACTTC.

V and J are TRBV7-9 and TRBJ2-5, with a weak D call TRBD1 (5 bases). Looked up from germline, CDR1 is SEHNR and CDR2 is FQNEAQ (reference sequence). Deletions cut 5 bases from V and 0 bases from J, with 10 bases between. The CDR3 runs to 14 residues. CDR3 region: CASSGAGYQETQYF. CDR3 DNA sequence: TGTGCCAGCAGCGGGGCAGGGTACCAAGAGACCCAGTACTTC.

This clonotype was seen only a few times. V usage is TRBV20-1 and J usage is TRBJ2-5; no definite D call. Germline V gene sequence: CDR1 DFQATT, CDR2 SNEGSKA (reference sequence). The CDR3 totals 13 residues. V was clipped by 8 bases and J by 0 bases, with 13 bases between them. The CDR3 DNA sequence: TGCAGTAGCTCGAAGACGTACCAAGAGACCCAGTACTTC. It yields the protein CSSSKTYQETQYF.

The V gene is TRBV5-1, the J gene TRBJ2-1, with D perhaps TRBD1 or TRBD2 (7 bases each). The germline V and J ends were trimmed by 5 bases and 9 bases, with 15 bases remaining between them. Germline V gene lookup returns CDR1 SGHRS and CDR2 YFSETQ. CDR3 length: 13 residues. This chain's CDR3 is CASSQGEGTEQFF. The DNA of the CDR3 is TGCGCCAGCAGTCAGGGGGAGGGCACTGAGCAGTTCTTC.

The chain joins TRBV10-3 to TRBJ1-1, with D uncertain. Germline V CDR1 and CDR2: ENHRY, SYGVKD. V lost 0 bases and J lost 2, with 7 bases in between. There are 14 residues in the CDR3. CDR3 loop: CAISESTKNTEAFF. The CDR3 DNA follows: TGTGCCATCAGTGAGTCGACCAAAAACACTGAAGCTTTCTTT.

The rearrangement uses TRBV29-1 and TRBJ1-1, with D possibly matching TRBD1 (6 bases). This CDR3 has 12 amino acids. The germline V gene has CDR1 SQVTM and CDR2 ANQGSEA. V was clipped by 6 bases and J by 3 bases, with 11 bases between them. DNA for the CDR3: TGCAGCGTGGGGAGGGGGGACACTGAAGCTTTCTTT. Encoded protein: CSVGRGDTEAFF.

This chain connects TRBV5-1 to TRBJ1-5, with TRBD1 as a possible D gene (5 bases). V lost 4 bases and J 6 bases, leaving 14 bases between the germline ends. The germline V gene encodes CDR1 SGHRS and CDR2 YFSETQ. This CDR3 comprises 14 residues. DNA for the CDR3: TGCGCCAGCAGCCCGATGGGGCACGGTCAGCCCCAGCATTTT. The encoded protein is CASSPMGHGQPQHF.

This clonotype was detected many times. The V and J genes are TRBV6-2 or TRBV6-3 and TRBJ2-1; 13 nucleotides line up with TRBD2. J lost 9 bases, V lost 6 bases, and 8 bases had no gene match. Germline-derived CDR1 and CDR2 are MNHEY and SVGEGT. CDR3 length equals 15 residues. CDR3 nucleotide sequence: TGTGCCAGCAGCCAGGGGACTAGCGGGACTTTTGAGCAGTTCTTC. Its protein is CASSQGTSGTFEQFF.

The chain links TRBV28 to TRBJ2-7; D remains unclear. This CDR3 spans 15 amino acids. The germline CDR1 and CDR2 sequences are MDHEN and SYDVKM. V was trimmed by 6 bases and J by 3 bases, leaving 18 bases between them. The CDR3 loop is CASRSAGSLVYEQYF. The CDR3 bases are TGTGCCAGCAGATCCGCCGGAAGCCTGGTCTACGAGCAGTACTTC.

This clonotype was recorded a few times. In DNA form, the CDR3 reads TGTGCCAGCAGCCGGGGACAGCTAGACTATGGCTACACCTTC. Its translation is CASSRGQLDYGYTF. V gene TRBV5-6 combines with J gene TRBJ1-2; 7 bases fit TRBD1. The CDR3 covers 14 residues. Germline V gives CDR1 SGHDT, CDR2 YYEEEE. V shed 4 bases and J 3 bases; nucleotides not matched to a gene: 6. The variable domain in full, completed from reference TRBV5-6 and TRBJ1-2, reads DAGVTQSPTHLIKTRGQQVTLRCSPKSGHDTVSWYQQALGQGPQFIFQYYEEEERQRGNFPDRFSGHQFPNYSSELNVNALLLGDSALYLCASSRGQLDYGYTFGSGTRLTVV.

This clonotype has a count of ten or more. The rearrangement uses TRBV7-2 and TRBJ2-1, with a weak D call TRBD2 (6 bases). V was pared by 5 bases and J by 9 bases, with 11 bases between. The germline V gene encodes CDR1 SGHTA and CDR2 FQGNSA. CDR3 length: 12 residues. CDR3 sequence: CASSRLGGEQFF. The CDR3 nucleotides are TGTGCCAGCAGCCGCCTCGGGGGTGAGCAGTTCTTC.

This clonotype was picked up a small number of times. The chain combines TRBV20-1 with TRBJ2-5; 8 nucleotides match TRBD1. Germline assignment: CDR1 DFQATT and CDR2 SNEGSKA (reference sequence). This CDR3 spans 12 amino acids. In nucleotides, the CDR3 is TGCAGCGCTGACAGGGGAGTGGAGACCCAGTACTTC. Translating gives CSADRGVETQYF.

Only a few counts were recorded for this clonotype. V and J are TRBV20-1 and TRBJ2-1, with D possibly being TRBD2 (6 bases). The CDR3 loop spans 15 amino acids. The germline CDR1 and CDR2 sequences are DFQATT and SNEGSKA (reference sequence). Trimming stripped 0 bases from V and 8 bases from J, with 17 bases between. For the CDR3, the DNA is TGCAGTGCTAGAGAGAAGCGGGTCTATAGAGATGAGCAGTTCTTC. This encodes CSAREKRVYRDEQFF.

The table lists this clonotype with a few counts. The chain recombines TRBV3-1 with TRBJ2-1; D might be TRBD2 (5 bases). Germline values: CDR1 LGHDT, CDR2 YNNKEL (reference sequence). The CDR3 extends over 16 amino acids. V was cut by 4 bases and J by 9 bases, with 22 bases left in between. CDR3 loop: CASSRVTPTRAGEQFF. The CDR3 DNA sequence: TGTGCCAGCAGCCGCGTTACCCCTACTAGGGCCGGTGAGCAGTTCTTC.

This chain joins TRBV5-1 and TRBJ2-4; no clear D gene. The CDR3 has 12 amino acids. V gave up 0 bases and J gave up 7 bases, with 5 bases separating them. Germline CDR1 and CDR2: SGHRS and YFSETQ. DNA of the CDR3: TGCGCCAGCAGCTTGGTCGAGAACATTCAGTACTTC. Translated, it gives CASSLVENIQYF.

There are a few counts of this clonotype. The rearrangement uses TRBV7-2 and TRBJ1-5; TRBD1 is a possible D gene (5 bases). This CDR3 comprises 13 residues. Germline V gene lookup returns CDR1 SGHTA and CDR2 FQGNSA. Trimming removed 5 bases at V and 7 bases at J, with 12 bases between. CDR3 residues: CASSIGRGQPQHF. Here the CDR3 DNA reads TGTGCCAGCAGCATCGGAAGGGGCCAGCCCCAGCATTTT.

The CDR3 reads CAGGAGQGQPQHF. In DNA form, the CDR3 reads TGTGCCGGGGGGGCAGGGCAGGGACAGCCCCAGCATTTT. The chain uses TRBV28 and TRBJ1-5, with D possibly being TRBD1 (6 bases). The CDR3 length is 13 residues. Germline V gene sequence: CDR1 MDHEN, CDR2 SYDVKM. V lost 11 bases and J 7 bases, leaving 18 bases between the germline ends.

This clonotype was counted only a few times. V and J are TRBV18 and TRBJ2-1; D gene ambiguous. From germline, CDR1 is KGHSH and CDR2 LQKENI. The CDR3 has 14 residues. V was cut by 0 bases and J by 5 bases, with 8 bases left in between. The CDR3 sequence: CASSPPARDNEQFF. The CDR3 bases are TGTGCCAGCTCACCACCTGCCAGAGACAATGAGCAGTTCTTC.

In its sample, this clonotype was seen a few times. The chain links TRBV11-2 to TRBJ2-7, with no clear D. Trimming stripped 0 bases from V and 2 bases from J, with 11 bases between. The CDR3 spans 15 residues. The V gene's germline CDR1 is SGHAT and CDR2 FQNNGV. The CDR3 loop reads CASSLDPVAPYEQYF. Here the CDR3 DNA reads TGTGCCAGCAGCTTAGATCCTGTGGCACCCTACGAGCAGTACTTC.

The J gene is TRBJ2-1, the V gene TRBV4-3; D perhaps matches TRBD2 (6 bases). Per the germline V gene, CDR1 is LGHNA and CDR2 is YSLEER. V lost 0 bases to trimming and J lost 7 bases, with 10 bases between them. The CDR3 is 14 amino acids. CDR3 in amino acids: CASSQDVGGNEQFF. DNA for the CDR3: TGCGCCAGCAGCCAAGACGTGGGGGGAAATGAGCAGTTCTTC.

This clonotype was seen a few times. The chain uses TRBV7-2 and TRBJ1-4; 8 nucleotides line up with TRBD1. CDR3 size: 13 residues. V shed 7 bases, J shed 8 bases, and the junction held 6 bases outside the gene matches. Germline-derived CDR1 and CDR2 are SGHTA and FQGNSA. CDR3 protein: CASTGQGGEKLFF. CDR3 DNA: TGTGCCAGCACCGGACAGGGAGGAGAAAAACTGTTTTTT.

The count of this clonotype is one. This chain connects TRBV5-4 to TRBJ2-1; TRBD2 aligns across 8 bases. This CDR3 region has 15 residues. With 5 bases clipped from V and 8 bases from J, the junction kept 12 bases outside the gene matches. CDR1 is SGHNT, CDR2 YYREEE, per germline (reference sequence). The CDR3, as DNA: TGTGCCAGCAGTCCCGTGACGGGAGGGCCCCATGAGCAGTTCTTC. Translated, it gives CASSPVTGGPHEQFF.

This clonotype appeared a few times. The V gene is TRBV10-3, the J gene TRBJ2-1; maybe TRBD2 (5 bases). The CDR3 consists of 13 residues. From germline, CDR1 is ENHRY and CDR2 SYGVKD. The germline V and J ends were trimmed by 7 bases and 10 bases, with 17 bases remaining between them. CDR3: CAITLTKTGEQFF. CDR3 nucleotide sequence: TGTGCCATCACACTGACAAAAACGGGGGAGCAGTTCTTC.

The CDR3 here is CSVGFTEAFF. For the CDR3, the DNA is TGCAGCGTGGGCTTCACTGAAGCTTTCTTT. The V and J genes are TRBV29-1 and TRBJ1-1; D ambiguous. Germline V gene data show CDR1 as SQVTM and CDR2 as ANQGSEA. The length of the CDR3 is 10 residues. Trimming cost V 6 bases and J 4 bases, with 6 bases left between them.

The table lists this clonotype with a few counts. This rearrangement joins TRBV9 to TRBJ2-3; D is perhaps TRBD2 (5 bases). Germline loops: CDR1 SGDLS, CDR2 YYNGEE. This CDR3 is 15 amino acids long. The V gene lost 0 bases and the J gene lost 6 bases, with 14 bases spanning the gap. The DNA for the CDR3 is TGTGCCAGCAGCGTAGGGGAGCAAAGCCCCGATACGCAGTATTTT. This translates into CASSVGEQSPDTQYF.

This clonotype has only a few counts. V and J are TRBV20-1 and TRBJ2-2; D call uncertain. The CDR3 consists of 14 residues. Trimming removed 5 bases from V and 4 bases from J, with 14 bases in between. The germline V gene has CDR1 DFQATT and CDR2 SNEGSKA (reference sequence). DNA for the CDR3: TGCAGTGCTCTCAAAGGCAGCGTCACCGGGGAGCTGTTTTTT. This translates into CSALKGSVTGELFF.

The V gene is TRBV28, the J gene TRBJ2-3; TRBD2 matches 7 bases. This CDR3 is 15 amino acids long. The ends lost 2 bases at V and 14 bases at J; junction bases unmatched: 16. CDR1 and CDR2 (germline): MDHEN, SYDVKM. The CDR3 nucleotides are TGTGCCAGCAGTTTAAGGTCATTCCGGGACTACGCACCGTATTTT. As protein: CASSLRSFRDYAPYF.

The chain has TRBV20-1 and TRBJ2-5, with D perhaps matching TRBD1 or TRBD2 (5 bases each). This CDR3 is built from 12 residues. V lost 3 bases to trimming and J lost 9 bases, with 14 bases between them. Germline V CDR1 and CDR2: DFQATT, SNEGSKA (reference sequence). DNA for the CDR3: TGCAGTGCTAGGATGGGGGTTGAGGCCCAGTACTTC. Protein sequence: CSARMGVEAQYF.